The clone carrying this TCR beta chain was counted a single time. The antigen remains undetermined. CDR1 is SGHTS, CDR2 YDEGEE, per germline. The V and J ends lost 4 bases and 5 bases, in that order; junction bases with no gene match: 11. The CDR3 has 16 residues. The entry originates in a study of CD4 T cells in relation to SARS-CoV-2 and coronaviruses. Study-wide context: Shared crossreactive spike epitopes were mapped to their HLA restriction.

Profiling relied on immunoSEQ multiplex PCR, and the TCRdb table lists in-frame clones only, not all of them. This sample has about 38,000 clones, with roughly 90% found just once. Cryopreserved PBMCs were CD4-enriched, then split into naive and memory cells. The study, taken as a whole, reports: About 65% of donors had memory CD4+ clonotypes crossrecognizing SARS-CoV-2 and common cold coronavirus spike.

The gene calls are TRBV5-8 and TRBJ1-2; TRBD1 matches at 10 bases. The sequence came from an adult with COVID-19. Input material: memory CD4+ T cells from PBMCs. CDR3 DNA sequence: TGTGCCAGCAGCGCCGGGACAGGGGTGGATGTTTATGGCTACACCTTC. Translation: CASSAGTGVDVYGYTF.